Reported below is one TCR beta chain. The sample is drawn from a study of CD8 T cells in Susac syndrome. Study as a whole: When blood was collected, patients with Susac syndrome were therapy-naive, were taking corticosteroids, or were receiving intravenous immunoglobulin alone.

V dropped 4 bases and J dropped 0; count of bases not matched to a gene: 8. CDR1 and CDR2 (germline): SGHRS, YFSETQ. This CDR3 is built from 17 residues. Sequencing targeted TCR beta in T cells from blood (CD8+ and CD4+). RNA in amounts of about 0.5 to 1 ug was reverse transcribed with random hexamers. TCRdb passed the immunoSEQ multiplex PCR reads through MiXCR, listing each CDR3 protein once. The sample has 75,000 to 95,000 distinct CDR3 sequences; roughly 94% are singletons. The V call is TRBV5-1, the J call TRBJ2-2; the match to TRBD2 covers 8 bases. Material for sequencing was CD8+ T cells from PBMCs. This receptor was taken from a human donor with Susac syndrome. The CDR3 protein is CASSAGLALPNTGELFF. The CDR3 DNA sequence: TGCGCCAGCAGCGCTGGACTAGCCCTTCCGAACACCGGGGAGCTGTTTTTT.